This T cell receptor beta chain was captured in a study of CD8+ T cells in alopecia areata. Across the study: Treated patients received oral tofacitinib, 5 to 10 mg twice daily.

V was cut by 0 bases and J by 8 bases, with 7 bases left in between. Germline CDR1 reads DFQATT; CDR2 reads SNEGSKA (reference sequence). The CDR3 totals 11 residues. RNA extraction and reverse transcription yielded cDNA as sequencing template. Clones were sequenced by immunoSEQ multiplex PCR, and TCRdb holds only the in-frame ones, with some missing. The sample lists roughly 250,000 clones; roughly 69% were seen once. The material sequenced was CD4+ T cells sorted from blood, taken at week 0. The chain uses TRBV20-1 and TRBJ1-1; D is uncertain. This receptor was obtained from a human donor with alopecia areata. The chain's CDR3 is CSAREKTEAFF. The DNA of the CDR3 is TGCAGTGCTAGAGAAAAGACAGAAGCTTTCTTT.